This T cell receptor (beta chain) was observed in a study of OX40 agonist ivuxolimab in advanced cancers. Study-wide background: Past anti-PD-1, anti-PD-L1 or anti-CTLA-4 therapy was accepted, and approximately 40% had received some. Three dose-escalation patients had partial responses: one with hepatocellular carcinoma and two with cutaneous melanoma. Study-wide points: The specificity for antigen of the expanded peripheral T cells was not determined.

The CDR3 consists of 13 residues. Germline V gives CDR1 SNHLY, CDR2 FYNNEI. V was trimmed by 2 bases and J by 5 bases, leaving 9 bases between them. A note on this clone: Its target is not known.

Method: immunoSEQ multiplex PCR; TCRdb's copy keeps in-frame clones and lacks some. The sample holds fewer than 100,000 clones, 89% seen once. The chain recombines TRBV2 with TRBJ2-5, with D unresolved. This TCR came from an adult with an advanced solid tumor such as melanoma, head and neck, liver or kidney cancer. This sample comprised CD4+ or CD8+ T cells sorted from blood, obtained in a trial of the OX40 agonist ivuxolimab. CDR3 nucleotides: TGTGCCAGCAGTGAAACCGGGCGGGAGACCCAGTACTTC. Its protein is CASSETGRETQYF.